A selection of T cell receptor beta chains follows, all from one sample in a study of CD8 T cells in ankylosing spondylitis. Using its own MiXCR run on the 5' RACE reads, TCRdb lists one record per CDR3 protein. The sample consists of 150,000 or so distinct CDR3 sequences, under 35% of them appearing once. The specimen was synovial fluid, either unsorted or a sorted T cell fraction (not recorded which). Receptors were obtained from a male donor with ankylosing spondylitis. CDR3s include the opening cysteine and the closing phenylalanine or tryptophan. The D gene is left open where the match is weak. The listing skips clone size in some rows; elsewhere it reads once, few, many or a size class.

V gene	J gene	D gene	clone size	CDR3 protein	CDR3 DNA
TRBV20-1	TRBJ2-1	TRBD2	many	CSAPRLAGVDNEQFF	TGCAGTGCCCCCCGACTAGCGGGAGTGGACAATGAGCAGTTCTTC
TRBV2	TRBJ1-3	TRBD1	NA	CASNRGPSGNTIYF	TGTGCCAGTAACAGGGGCCCCTCTGGAAACACCATATATTTT
TRBV7-2	TRBJ2-1	NA	NA	CASSLGKNYRNEQFF	TGTGCCAGCAGCCTAGGGAAGAACTACAGGAATGAGCAGTTCTTC
TRBV6-6	TRBJ1-1	NA	NA	CASSYSENTEAFF	TGTGCCAGCAGTTACTCAGAGAACACTGAAGCTTTCTTT
TRBV5-1	TRBJ2-7	NA	few	CASSLHSTSYEQYF	TGCGCCAGCAGCCTCCACAGCACCTCCTACGAGCAGTACTTC
TRBV20-1	TRBJ2-1	TRBD2	NA	CSARSPSGNNNEQFF	TGCAGTGCTAGATCTCCTAGCGGGAACAACAATGAGCAGTTCTTC
TRBV7-2	TRBJ2-5	TRBD2	NA	CASRFRASGSRETQYF	TGTGCCAGCAGGTTTAGGGCTAGCGGGAGTCGGGAGACCCAGTACTTC
TRBV6-1	TRBJ1-3	TRBD1	NA	CASTTGGTGNTIYF	TGTGCCAGCACCACAGGGGGCACTGGAAACACCATATATTTT
TRBV27	TRBJ1-1	NA	many	CASSPPRTRGTEAFF	TGTGCCAGCAGTCCTCCCCGGACCCGGGGCACTGAAGCTTTCTTT
TRBV7-8	TRBJ2-7	TRBD2	NA	CASSLGQKRGGAHEQYF	TGTGCCAGCAGCTTAGGCCAGAAGCGGGGGGGAGCCCACGAGCAGTACTTC
TRBV3-1	TRBJ2-1	NA	many	CASSWDSLNGEQFF	TGTGCCAGCAGCTGGGACTCCCTTAATGGTGAGCAGTTCTTC
TRBV30	TRBJ1-1	NA	NA	CAWSGGTARAFF	TGTGCCTGGAGCGGCGGGACGGCACGAGCTTTCTTT
TRBV11-2	TRBJ1-1	NA	NA	CASSLARGSAAEAFF	TGTGCCAGCAGCTTAGCTCGGGGTTCCGCCGCTGAAGCTTTCTTT
TRBV14	TRBJ2-5	NA	NA	CASSQDYRVQETQYF	TGTGCCAGCAGCCAAGATTACCGGGTCCAAGAGACCCAGTACTTC
TRBV5-1	TRBJ2-2	NA	NA	CASSLEGPTSTGELFF	TGCGCCAGCAGCTTGGAGGGTCCCACGTCCACCGGGGAGCTGTTTTTT
TRBV5-1	TRBJ2-1	NA	NA	CASSLALSSYNEQFF	TGCGCCAGCAGCTTGGCCCTGAGCTCCTACAATGAGCAGTTCTTC
TRBV2	TRBJ2-7	TRBD1	NA	CASTRTGGSYEQYF	TGTGCCAGCACCCGGACAGGTGGCTCCTACGAGCAGTACTTC
TRBV20-1	TRBJ2-5	TRBD2	NA	CSADGTSGGLQETQYF	TGCAGTGCCGACGGGACTAGCGGGGGGCTGCAAGAGACCCAGTACTTC
TRBV7-9	TRBJ1-2	NA	few	CASSPPAPANYGYTF	TGTGCCAGCAGCCCCCCGGCGCCGGCTAACTATGGCTACACCTTC
TRBV6-1	TRBJ2-1	TRBD2	NA	CASRPGGLVVSVEQFF	TGTGCCAGCAGGCCCGGAGGACTAGTTGTTTCCGTCGAGCAGTTCTTC
TRBV5-1	TRBJ2-7	TRBD2	many	CASSLVLAGAYEQYF	TGCGCCAGCAGCTTGGTACTAGCGGGCGCCTACGAGCAGTACTTC
TRBV6-2/TRBV6-3	TRBJ1-5	NA	NA	CASNLPNQPQHF	TGTGCCAGCAACCTCCCCAATCAGCCCCAGCATTTT
TRBV6-5	TRBJ1-4	NA	few	CASRGDNEKLFF	TGTGCCAGCAGGGGGGATAATGAAAAACTGTTTTTT
TRBV12-3/TRBV12-4	TRBJ2-1	NA	NA	CASSAGPSQFF	TGTGCCAGCAGCGCTGGGCCCTCCCAATTCTTC
TRBV28	TRBJ2-7	NA	few	CASSQPYTAGEQYF	TGTGCCAGCAGTCAACCGTATACTGCTGGGGAGCAGTACTTC
TRBV6-5	TRBJ2-2	NA	NA	CASSYSGAKAGELFF	TGTGCCAGCAGTTACTCAGGGGCAAAGGCCGGGGAGCTGTTTTTT
TRBV27	TRBJ2-7	TRBD2	once	CASSFRAGTGTSVSYEQYF	TGTGCCAGCAGTTTCAGGGCAGGGACCGGGACTAGCGTTTCCTACGAGCAGTACTTC
TRBV4-1	TRBJ2-3	TRBD2	NA	CASSQAGGYTDTQYF	TGCGCCAGCAGCCAAGCGGGAGGGTACACAGATACGCAGTATTTT
TRBV7-6	TRBJ2-2	TRBD1	many	CASSLAWSGGIRRDTGELFF	TGTGCCAGCAGCTTAGCTTGGTCAGGGGGTATCCGACGAGATACCGGGGAGCTGTTTTTT
TRBV10-3	TRBJ2-1	TRBD2	few	CAISEGLAGYNEQFF	TGTGCCATCAGTGAGGGACTAGCGGGATACAATGAGCAGTTCTTC
TRBV7-6	TRBJ2-5	NA	NA	CASSAQGETQYF	TGTGCCAGCAGCGCCCAGGGGGAGACCCAGTACTTC
TRBV7-6	TRBJ2-3	NA	many	CASSSGRGTDTQYF	TGTGCCAGCAGCTCCGGAAGGGGTACAGATACGCAGTATTTT
TRBV28	TRBJ1-2	NA	NA	CASSLTGYNYGYTF	TGTGCCAGCAGTTTAACAGGGTATAACTATGGCTACACCTTC
TRBV7-2	TRBJ1-3	NA	many	CASSPDSRISGNTIYF	TGTGCCAGCAGCCCGGACAGCCGTATCTCTGGAAACACCATATATTTT
TRBV7-9	TRBJ2-3	TRBD2	NA	CASATGTSGTDTQYF	TGTGCCAGCGCGACCGGGACTAGCGGAACAGATACGCAGTATTTT
TRBV11-2	TRBJ2-1	NA	NA	CASSLDRSKNEQFF	TGTGCCAGCAGCTTAGATCGGAGTAAAAATGAGCAGTTCTTC
TRBV27	TRBJ1-1	NA	NA	CASSFLSARDPEAFF	TGTGCCAGCAGTTTTTTATCTGCGCGGGACCCTGAAGCTTTCTTT
TRBV7-9	TRBJ1-5	NA	few	CASSKRGGRDQPQHF	TGTGCCAGCAGCAAAAGGGGCGGACGCGATCAGCCCCAGCATTTT
TRBV6-1	TRBJ1-1	NA	few	CASSLSPGTEAFF	TGTGCCAGCAGCTTGAGCCCGGGCACTGAAGCTTTCTTT
TRBV20-1	TRBJ2-3	TRBD1	NA	CSASARGTGASDTQYF	TGCAGTGCTAGCGCCCGGGGAACAGGGGCCTCAGATACGCAGTATTTT
TRBV18	TRBJ2-2	TRBD2	NA	CASSPTGLDHTGELFF	TGTGCCAGCTCACCGACGGGACTAGACCACACCGGGGAGCTGTTTTTT
TRBV18	TRBJ2-1	NA	NA	CASSREPGPLYNEQFF	TGTGCCAGCTCACGAGAACCGGGACCACTTTACAATGAGCAGTTCTTC
TRBV27	TRBJ2-7	TRBD2	few	CASPTWVRPKLAGESPYEQYF	TGTGCCAGCCCGACGTGGGTCAGACCTAAACTAGCGGGGGAGTCCCCCTACGAGCAGTACTTC